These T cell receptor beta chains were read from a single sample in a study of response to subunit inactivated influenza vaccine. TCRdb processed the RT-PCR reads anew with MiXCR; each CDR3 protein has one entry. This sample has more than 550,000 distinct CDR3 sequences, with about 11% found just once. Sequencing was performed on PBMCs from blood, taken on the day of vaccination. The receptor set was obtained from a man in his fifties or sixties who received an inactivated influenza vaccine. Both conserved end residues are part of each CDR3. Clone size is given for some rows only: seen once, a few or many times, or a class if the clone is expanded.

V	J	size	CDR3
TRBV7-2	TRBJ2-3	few	CATGLQASDSDTQYF
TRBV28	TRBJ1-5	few	CASIKFFSNQPQHF
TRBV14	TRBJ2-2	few	CASSQVSSHTGELFF
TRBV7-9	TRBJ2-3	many	CASSFQGADTQYF
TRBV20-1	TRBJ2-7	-	CSAGLPGGSEQYF
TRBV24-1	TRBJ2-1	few	CATSDYFNEQFF
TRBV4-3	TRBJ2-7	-	CASSQDWGAVKYERYF
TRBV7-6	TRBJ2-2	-	CASSSPGTGNTGELFF
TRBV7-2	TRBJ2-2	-	CASSPRSSTGELFF
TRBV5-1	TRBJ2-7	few	CASSSNPTVGYEQYF
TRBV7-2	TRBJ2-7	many	CASSLAGPGQGSYEQYF
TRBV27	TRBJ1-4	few	CASSLSVGLHEKLFF
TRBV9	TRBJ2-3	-	CASSVVGADTQYF
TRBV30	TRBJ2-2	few	CAWSYGPTGELFF
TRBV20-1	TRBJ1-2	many	CSARDVQGALYGYTF
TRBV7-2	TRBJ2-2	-	CASSASGGATGELFF
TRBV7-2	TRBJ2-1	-	CASSLAPGLRLF
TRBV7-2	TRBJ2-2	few	CASTGGAITGELFF
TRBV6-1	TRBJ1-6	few	CASSGGGNSPLHF
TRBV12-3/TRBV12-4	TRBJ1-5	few	CASSHEIGAEYNQPQHF
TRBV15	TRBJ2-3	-	CATGTESQYF
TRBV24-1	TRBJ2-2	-	CATSERGQSLTGELFF
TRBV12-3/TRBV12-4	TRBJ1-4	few	CASSSGTGTNEKLFF
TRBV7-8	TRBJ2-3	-	CASSLAGLAGGPVTDTQYF
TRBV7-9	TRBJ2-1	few	CASSLVAVIYNEQFF
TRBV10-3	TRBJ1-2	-	CAISDLGGDGYTF
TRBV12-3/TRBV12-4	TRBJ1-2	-	CASSRQGLGGYTF
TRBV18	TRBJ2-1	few	CASSPPALGSWQFF
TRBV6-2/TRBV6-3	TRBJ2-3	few	CASSVSGTQYF
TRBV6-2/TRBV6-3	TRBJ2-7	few	CASRVTTIAYEQYF